The following is a T cell receptor beta chain sequence with its context. Germline V gene sequence: CDR1 KGHSH, CDR2 LQKENI. The CDR3 consists of 16 residues. V was shortened by 1 base and J by 2 bases, with 12 bases between the two germline ends. This specimen belongs to a study of T cell responses to AZD1222 COVID-19 vaccine. Profiled with immunoSEQ multiplex PCR; TCRdb holds only in-frame clones, not every one. The sample has 150,000 to 200,000 clones; around 93% are singletons. The sequence derives from an adult in good health. The sample here was peripheral blood, taken on day 0 of AZD1222 vaccination. The gene calls are TRBV18 and TRBJ2-1, with D maybe TRBD2 (6 bases). CDR3 loop: CASSPRVGSAYNEQFF. CDR3 nucleotide sequence: TGTGCCAGCTCACCACGGGTCGGGAGCGCCTACAATGAGCAGTTCTTC.